Below are 27 T cell receptor beta chains sequenced from a single sample in a study of siplizumab effects on memory and regulatory T cells. Libraries were prepared by immunoSEQ multiplex PCR; TCRdb keeps only in-frame clonotypes and omits some of them. The sample holds around 100,000 clones; 91% are singletons and the top ten take over 0.12%. The sequenced sample consisted of CD4+ T cells sorted from blood. Receptors were obtained from a human donor in good health.

This sequence joins TRBV18 and TRBJ2-3, with D uncertain. V was shortened by 0 bases and J by 3 bases, with 4 bases between the two germline ends. Germline CDR1 KGHSH, CDR2 LQKENI. The CDR3 sequence is 13 residues long. CDR3 nucleotide sequence: TGTGCCAGCTCACCACCCGCTACAGATACGCAGTATTTT. Translating gives CASSPPATDTQYF.

The V call is TRBV28, the J call TRBJ1-5, with a weak D call TRBD1 (6 bases). V was shortened by 4 bases and J by 9 bases, with 10 bases between the two germline ends. The CDR3 has 12 residues. The germline V gene has CDR1 MDHEN and CDR2 SYDVKM. CDR3 sequence: CASSWGALPQHF. For the CDR3, the DNA is TGTGCCAGCAGTTGGGGGGCACTGCCCCAGCATTTT.

This clone was recorded once. This chain joins TRBV28 and TRBJ1-1; D is undetermined. Germline CDR1 and CDR2: MDHEN and SYDVKM. CDR3 length: 14 residues. V was clipped by 1 base and J by 11 bases, with 17 bases between them. The CDR3, as DNA: TGTGCCAGCAGTTTATTAACCATTAACCCGGAGGCTTTCTTT. Its protein product is CASSLLTINPEAFF.

This clone was picked up one time. The chain is built from TRBV19 and TRBJ1-5; possibly TRBD1 for D (6 bases). V lost 7 bases and J lost 4, with 17 bases in between. The CDR3 loop spans 15 amino acids. Germline loops: CDR1 LNHDA, CDR2 SQIVND (reference sequence). The CDR3 loop reads CASIGGQILNQPQHF. The CDR3 DNA follows: TGTGCCAGTATAGGGGGGCAGATTCTAAATCAGCCCCAGCATTTT.

This clone has a single count. This rearrangement joins TRBV7-2 to TRBJ2-4; D possibly uses TRBD1 or TRBD2 (5 bases each). CDR3 length: 16 amino acids. Germline values: CDR1 SGHTA, CDR2 FQGNSA. Trimming removed 6 bases at V and 0 bases at J, with 15 bases between. The CDR3 protein is CASSWGRGLAKNIQYF. As DNA, the CDR3 is TGTGCCAGCAGTTGGGGACGAGGATTAGCCAAAAACATTCAGTACTTC.

The chain recombines TRBV6-6 with TRBJ2-5, with D tentatively TRBD1 (6 bases). The CDR3 loop spans 14 amino acids. Germline V gene sequence: CDR1 MNHNY, CDR2 SVGAGI (reference sequence). V lost 2 bases to trimming and J lost 2 bases, with 9 bases between them. The CDR3 nucleotides read TGTGCCAGCAGTTACGGGGGCTGGCAAGAGACCCAGTACTTC. It yields the protein CASSYGGWQETQYF.

This rearrangement joins TRBV5-1 to TRBJ1-1; D might be TRBD1 (5 bases). Germline V gives CDR1 SGHRS, CDR2 YFSETQ. V was cut by 4 bases and J by 4 bases, with 17 bases left in between. This CDR3 is built from 15 residues. CDR3 sequence (DNA): TGCGCCAGCAGCATAAAGGCCGGGACGATCACTGAAGCTTTCTTT. Translated: CASSIKAGTITEAFF.

The chain recombines TRBV6-1 with TRBJ2-3; TRBD2 agrees at 14 bases. Germline V gene sequence: CDR1 MNHNS, CDR2 SASEGT. The CDR3 is made up of 15 amino acids. Trimming cost V 7 bases and J 5 bases; bases outside gene matches: 5. CDR3 nucleotides: TGTGCCAGCAAAAGACTAGCGGGGGGGCAAGATACGCAGTATTTT. Amino acids: CASKRLAGGQDTQYF.

V and J are TRBV14 and TRBJ2-5; D gene uncertain. The ends were cut back, 1 base at V and 4 bases at J, with 4 bases in the middle. Germline assignment: CDR1 SGHDN and CDR2 FVKESK. The CDR3 runs 12 residues. DNA of the CDR3: TGTGCCAGCAGCCAAGGGAGAGAGACCCAGTACTTC. It translates to CASSQGRETQYF.

The chain recombines TRBV25-1 with TRBJ2-5; no clear D. CDR3 length: 14 amino acids. The V gene's germline CDR1 is MGHDK and CDR2 SYGVNS. V lost 10 bases and J 2 bases, leaving 17 bases between the germline ends. The CDR3 here is CAISQPGQQETQYF. CDR3 nucleotide sequence: TGTGCCATTTCCCAGCCGGGCCAACAAGAGACCCAGTACTTC.

J is TRBJ2-5 and V is TRBV2; the D gene is possibly TRBD1 (6 bases). This CDR3 has 14 amino acids. Trimming removed 6 bases at V and 0 bases at J, with 11 bases between. Germline CDR1 SNHLY, CDR2 FYNNEI. The chain's CDR3 is CASSPDRYQETQYF. CDR3 nucleotides: TGTGCCAGCAGCCCAGACAGGTACCAAGAGACCCAGTACTTC.

This clone was seen a single time. This chain links TRBV5-1 with TRBJ1-1; tentative D call: TRBD1 (6 bases). Germline values: CDR1 SGHRS, CDR2 YFSETQ. V was clipped by 0 bases and J by 1 base, with 16 bases between them. The CDR3 loop spans 17 amino acids. CDR3: CASSLVEQGRGNTEAFF. The CDR3 bases are TGCGCCAGCAGCTTGGTCGAACAGGGACGGGGGAACACTGAAGCTTTCTTT. The full variable domain, completed using reference TRBV5-1 and TRBJ1-1, is KAGVTQTPRYLIKTRGQQVTLSCSPISGHRSVSWYQQTPGQGLQFLFEYFSETQRNKGNFPGRFSGRQFSNSRSEMNVSTLELGDSALYLCASSLVEQGRGNTEAFFGQGTRLTVV.

V and J are TRBV27 and TRBJ2-6; D not certain. Trimming removed 0 bases at V and 0 bases at J, with 12 bases between. Germline CDR1 reads MNHEY; CDR2 reads SMNVEV (reference sequence). The CDR3 runs to 18 residues. CDR3 DNA sequence: TGTGCCAGCAGTTTATCGGCAGGCCTGGTCTCTGGGGCCAACGTCCTGACTTTC. Translated, it gives CASSLSAGLVSGANVLTF.

The chain is built from TRBV4-3 and TRBJ2-7, with unresolved D. The length of the CDR3 is 12 residues. Trimming took 1 base from V and 6 from J, leaving 7 bases between them. Germline CDR1 is LGHNA and CDR2 is YSLEER. The CDR3 sequence is CASSQGGPEQYF. In DNA form, the CDR3 reads TGCGCCAGCAGCCAAGGGGGTCCCGAGCAGTACTTC.

This rearrangement joins TRBV15 to TRBJ2-1; no clear D. The CDR3 is 15 amino acids. CDR1 and CDR2 (germline): LNHNV, YYDKDF (reference sequence). The germline V and J ends were trimmed by 3 bases and 1 base, with 10 bases remaining between them. The CDR3 here is CATSSFPISYNEQFF. DNA for the CDR3: TGTGCCACCAGCAGTTTTCCCATTTCCTACAATGAGCAGTTCTTC.

The chain recombines TRBV4-2 with TRBJ2-3, with 9 bases fitting TRBD1. The germline V gene encodes CDR1 LGHNA and CDR2 YNFKEQ. This CDR3 has 17 amino acids. J gave up 2 bases and V 1 base, and 7 bases lay outside the gene matches. CDR3 coding DNA: TGTGCCAGCAGCCAAGGCCCGGACAGGGGACTCACAGATACGCAGTATTTT. Its protein product is CASSQGPDRGLTDTQYF.

The chain has TRBV12-5 and TRBJ2-1, with no clear D. CDR3 length: 12 amino acids. The V gene's germline CDR1 is LGHNT and CDR2 FRNRAP. Trimming took 0 bases from V and 9 from J, leaving 6 bases between them. The chain's CDR3 is CASGLVLAEQFF. DNA for the CDR3: TGTGCTAGTGGTTTGGTACTTGCTGAGCAGTTCTTC.

This chain joins TRBV11-2 and TRBJ2-1; tentative D call: TRBD2 (6 bases). There are 14 residues in the CDR3. V gave up 5 bases and J gave up 10 bases, with 18 bases separating them. CDR1 SGHAT and CDR2 FQNNGV come from the germline V gene. CDR3 nucleotide sequence: TGTGCCAGCAGCGAAAATTTGGGGGGTCAGGAGCAGTTCTTC. It specifies CASSENLGGQEQFF.

This rearrangement joins TRBV28 to TRBJ1-1, with D uncertain. Germline assignment: CDR1 MDHEN and CDR2 SYDVKM. The CDR3 has 12 residues. V gave up 1 base and J gave up 4 bases, with 4 bases separating them. The CDR3 region is CASSLLSTEAFF. The CDR3, as DNA: TGTGCCAGCAGTTTATTGAGCACTGAAGCTTTCTTT.

The CDR3 DNA reads TGTGCTAGTGGTTTATCACTAGCGGGTGAGCAGTACTTC. As protein: CASGLSLAGEQYF. The chain employs TRBV12-5 and TRBJ2-7; 9 bases are a match to TRBD2. Trimming removed 3 bases from V and 7 bases from J; junction bases left unmatched: 4. Germline V gene lookup returns CDR1 LGHNT and CDR2 FRNRAP. The CDR3 runs to 13 residues.

V is TRBV5-4 and J is TRBJ2-1; 7 positions agree with TRBD2. CDR1 is SGHNT and CDR2 is YYREEE in the germline V gene (reference sequence). The V gene end was trimmed by 5 bases and the J gene end by 3 bases; junction bases not matched to a gene: 8. The CDR3 covers 15 residues. DNA for the CDR3: TGTGCCAGCAGGGCTGGGGGGGAAGTCTACAATGAGCAGTTCTTC. Translating gives CASRAGGEVYNEQFF. Drawing the rest from reference TRBV5-4 and TRBJ2-1, the complete variable domain is ETGVTQSPTHLIKTRGQQVTLRCSSQSGHNTVSWYQQALGQGPQFIFQYYREEENGRGNFPPRFSGLQFPNYSSELNVNALELDDSALYLCASRAGGEVYNEQFFGPGTRLTVL.

J is TRBJ2-1 and V is TRBV28; tentatively, D is TRBD2 (6 bases). The V and J ends lost 6 bases and 2 bases respectively, with 17 bases between them. Germline lookup yields CDR1 MDHEN and CDR2 SYDVKM. The CDR3 consists of 16 residues. CDR3: CASSPQRVEAYNEQFF. Written as DNA, the CDR3 is TGTGCCAGCAGCCCACAGCGGGTGGAGGCCTACAATGAGCAGTTCTTC.

The rearrangement uses TRBV5-1 and TRBJ1-5; possible D gene TRBD1, 5 bases. The ends were cut back, 4 bases at V and 8 bases at J, with 19 bases in the middle. The CDR3 length is 15 residues. In germline, CDR1 is SGHRS, CDR2 YFSETQ. CDR3 nucleotides: TGCGCCAGCAGCGACGGACCAGGCTTGGGGGAGCCCCAGCATTTT. Translated: CASSDGPGLGEPQHF.

This rearrangement joins TRBV5-1 to TRBJ2-7; tentative D call: TRBD1 (5 bases). The length of the CDR3 is 14 residues. Trimming took off 2 bases at V and 2 bases at J, with 11 bases between the two ends. From germline, CDR1 is SGHRS and CDR2 YFSETQ. CDR3 sequence: CASSLRGFAYEQYF. The CDR3 DNA reads TGCGCCAGCAGCTTAAGGGGCTTCGCCTACGAGCAGTACTTC. The full variable domain, with the rest looked up from reference TRBV5-1 and TRBJ2-7, is KAGVTQTPRYLIKTRGQQVTLSCSPISGHRSVSWYQQTPGQGLQFLFEYFSETQRNKGNFPGRFSGRQFSNSRSEMNVSTLELGDSALYLCASSLRGFAYEQYFGPGTRLTVT.

The chain combines TRBV15 with TRBJ2-1, with D unclear. CDR1 is LNHNV and CDR2 is YYDKDF in the germline V gene (reference sequence). V was cut by 0 bases and J by 0 bases, with 6 bases left in between. This CDR3 contains 15 residues. In nucleotides, the CDR3 is TGTGCCACCAGCAGAGACCGGTCCTCCTACAATGAGCAGTTCTTC. Its protein product is CATSRDRSSYNEQFF. Combining the CDR3 with reference TRBV15 and TRBJ2-1 gives the whole variable domain DAMVIQNPRYQVTQFGKPVTLSCSQTLNHNVMYWYQQKSSQAPKLLFHYYDKDFNNEADTPDNFQSRRPNTSFCFLDIRSPGLGDTAMYLCATSRDRSSYNEQFFGPGTRLTVL.

This clone was observed a single time. V usage is TRBV9 and J usage is TRBJ2-4, with 11 positions matching TRBD1. V shed 0 bases and J 7 bases; nucleotides not matched to a gene: 6. This CDR3 has 16 residues. Germline loops: CDR1 SGDLS, CDR2 YYNGEE. This CDR3 is CASSVEDRGPWNIQYF. CDR3 bases: TGTGCCAGCAGCGTAGAGGACAGGGGGCCATGGAACATTCAGTACTTC.

V is TRBV18 and J is TRBJ1-1; D may be TRBD1 (5 bases). Germline CDR1 and CDR2: KGHSH and LQKENI. The CDR3 length is 17 residues. The V end lost 3 bases, the J end lost 2 bases, and 19 bases lay between the germline ends. The CDR3, as DNA: TGTGCCAGCTCACCTAAGATGGCAGGGTTCGACAACACTGAAGCTTTCTTT. This gives the protein CASSPKMAGFDNTEAFF.